This T cell receptor (beta chain) was identified during a study of shared clonotypes between healthy human individuals. Study as a whole: Used for every donor were three CD4 naive, three CD4 memory, two CD8 naive and one CD8 memory plate. Notes on the study in general: Estimated richness was generally greater in naive than memory subsets. The expectation was that sequencing depth would affect clonotype sharing among donors.

Note on this clone: The antigen is unknown.

The data were produced by immunoSEQ multiplex PCR, yet TCRdb's version contains in-frame clones alone and is incomplete. The sample has more than 2 million clones, over 85% seen once. The donor cohort consisted entirely of Caucasian adults residing in Nashville, Tennessee. The germline CDR1 and CDR2 sequences are MGHDK and SYGVNS. The V and J ends lost 5 bases and 6 bases respectively, with 14 bases between them. This CDR3 is 13 amino acids long. This TCR was sampled from a man between 18 and 35 years old in good health. Sequenced input: naive CD4+ T cells sorted from blood. Subset indicated: CD45RA+ positively selected. The chain combines TRBV25-1 with TRBJ2-7, with D possibly matching TRBD2 (6 bases). The CDR3, as DNA: TGTGCCAGCAGTTGGACTAATGCGGGCGAGCAGTACTTC. Translated: CASSWTNAGEQYF.